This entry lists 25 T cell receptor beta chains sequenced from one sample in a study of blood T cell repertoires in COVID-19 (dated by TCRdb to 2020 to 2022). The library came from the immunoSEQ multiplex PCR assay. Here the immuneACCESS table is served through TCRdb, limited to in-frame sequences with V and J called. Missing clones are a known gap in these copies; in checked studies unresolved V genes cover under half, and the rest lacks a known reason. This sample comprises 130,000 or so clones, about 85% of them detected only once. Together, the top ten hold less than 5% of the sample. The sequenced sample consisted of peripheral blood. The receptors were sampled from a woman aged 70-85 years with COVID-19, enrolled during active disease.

The CDR3 is CASSASVTGATEAFF. In nucleotides, the CDR3 is TGTGCCAGCAGCGCTTCCGTAACAGGGGCAACTGAAGCTTTCTTT. The chain employs TRBV9 and TRBJ1-1; 7 positions agree with TRBD1. J was trimmed by 5 bases and V by 3 bases; bases with no gene match: 10. This CDR3 is built from 15 residues. Germline values: CDR1 SGDLS, CDR2 YYNGEE.

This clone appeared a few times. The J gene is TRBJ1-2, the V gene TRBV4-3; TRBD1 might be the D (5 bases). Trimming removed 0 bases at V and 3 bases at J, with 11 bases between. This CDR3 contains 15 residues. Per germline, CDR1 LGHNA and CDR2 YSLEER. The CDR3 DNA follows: TGCGCCAGCAGCCAAGATGACACAGGCCACTATGGCTACACCTTC. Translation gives CASSQDDTGHYGYTF.

CDR3 region: CASSREADTQYF. DNA for the CDR3: TGTGCCAGCAGCCGGGAGGCAGATACGCAGTATTTT. The V gene is TRBV5-4, the J gene TRBJ2-3; 7 nucleotides match TRBD2. CDR1 is SGHNT, CDR2 YYREEE, per germline (reference sequence). CDR3 length: 12 residues. V lost 4 bases, J lost 4 bases, and 0 bases stayed unmatched.

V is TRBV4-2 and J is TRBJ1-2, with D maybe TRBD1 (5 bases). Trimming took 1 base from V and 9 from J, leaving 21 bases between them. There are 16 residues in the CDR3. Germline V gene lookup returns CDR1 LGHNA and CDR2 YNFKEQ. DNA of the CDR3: TGTGCCAGCAGCCAAGGCAATGCTCGGGACGGAGGGAGCTACACCTTC. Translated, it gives CASSQGNARDGGSYTF.

In nucleotides, the CDR3 is TGCGCCAGCAGCTGGAGGTCGTCCCGGAACACTGAAGCTTTCTTT. Residues: CASSWRSSRNTEAFF. The gene calls are TRBV5-1 and TRBJ1-1; D uncertain. Trimming removed 3 bases at V and 1 base at J, with 13 bases between. The CDR3 length is 15 residues. Looked up from germline, CDR1 is SGHRS and CDR2 is YFSETQ.

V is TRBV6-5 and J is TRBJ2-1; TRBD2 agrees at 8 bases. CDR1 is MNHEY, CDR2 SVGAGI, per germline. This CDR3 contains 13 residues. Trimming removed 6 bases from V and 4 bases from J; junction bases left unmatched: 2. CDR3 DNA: TGTGCCAGCAGACGGGGGGGTTACAATGAGCAGTTCTTC. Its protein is CASRRGGYNEQFF.

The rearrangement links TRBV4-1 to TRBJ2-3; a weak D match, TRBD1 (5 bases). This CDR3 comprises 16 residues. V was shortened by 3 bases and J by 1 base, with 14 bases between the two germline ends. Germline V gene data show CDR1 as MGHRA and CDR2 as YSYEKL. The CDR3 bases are TGCGCCAGCAGCCACACACAGGCCGCGGGCACAGATACGCAGTATTTT. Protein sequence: CASSHTQAAGTDTQYF.

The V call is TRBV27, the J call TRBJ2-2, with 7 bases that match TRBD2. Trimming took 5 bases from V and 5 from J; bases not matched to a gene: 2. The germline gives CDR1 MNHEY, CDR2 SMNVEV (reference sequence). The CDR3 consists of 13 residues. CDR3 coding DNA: TGTGCCAGCAGTACCGGGGGGACCGGGGAGCTGTTTTTT. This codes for CASSTGGTGELFF.

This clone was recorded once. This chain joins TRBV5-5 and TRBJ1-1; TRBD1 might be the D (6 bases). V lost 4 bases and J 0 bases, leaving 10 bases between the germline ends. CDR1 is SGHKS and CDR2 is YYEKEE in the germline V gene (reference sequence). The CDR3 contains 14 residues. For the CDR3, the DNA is TGTGCCAGCAGCCGGGACACTTTGAACACTGAAGCTTTCTTT. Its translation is CASSRDTLNTEAFF.

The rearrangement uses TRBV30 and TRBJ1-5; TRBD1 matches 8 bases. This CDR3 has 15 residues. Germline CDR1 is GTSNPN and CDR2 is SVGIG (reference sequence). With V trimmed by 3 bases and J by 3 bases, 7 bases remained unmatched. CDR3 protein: CAWRAPDRVNQPQHF. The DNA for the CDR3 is TGTGCCTGGAGGGCCCCGGACAGGGTCAATCAGCCCCAGCATTTT. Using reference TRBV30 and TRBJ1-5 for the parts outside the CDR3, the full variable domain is SQTIHQWPATLVQPVGSPLSLECTVEGTSNPNLYWYRQAAGRGLQLLFYSVGIGQISSEVPQNLSASRPQDRQFILSSKKLLLSDSGFYLCAWRAPDRVNQPQHFGDGTRLSIL.

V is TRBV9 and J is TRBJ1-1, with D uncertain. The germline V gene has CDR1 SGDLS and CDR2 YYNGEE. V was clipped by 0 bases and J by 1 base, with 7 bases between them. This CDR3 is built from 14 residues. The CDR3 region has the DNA TGTGCCAGCAGCGTAGTCTGGCAGAACACTGAAGCTTTCTTT. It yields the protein CASSVVWQNTEAFF.

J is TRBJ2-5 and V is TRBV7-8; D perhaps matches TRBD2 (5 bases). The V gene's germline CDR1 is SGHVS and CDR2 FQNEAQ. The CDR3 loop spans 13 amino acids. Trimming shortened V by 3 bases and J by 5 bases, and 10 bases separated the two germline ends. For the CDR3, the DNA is TGTGCCAGCAGCTTCCGGGCGGGTGAGACCCAGTACTTC. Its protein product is CASSFRAGETQYF.

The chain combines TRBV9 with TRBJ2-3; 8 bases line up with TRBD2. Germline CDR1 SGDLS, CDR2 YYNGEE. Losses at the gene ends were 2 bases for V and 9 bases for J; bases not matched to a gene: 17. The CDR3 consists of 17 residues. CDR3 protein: CASSVEPGGGPTSTQYF. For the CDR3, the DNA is TGTGCCAGCAGCGTCGAACCCGGGGGGGGGCCGACATCAACGCAGTATTTT.

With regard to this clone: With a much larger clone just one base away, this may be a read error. Written as DNA, the CDR3 is TGTGCCAGCAGCCCGACAGGGGATAATTCACCCCTCCACTTT. Translation gives CASSPTGDNSPLHF. The rearrangement links TRBV6-6 to TRBJ1-6, with 8 nucleotides matching TRBD1. The germline CDR1 and CDR2 sequences are MNHNY and SVGAGI (reference sequence). After removal of 6 bases from V and 5 bases from J, the junction contained 3 bases not matched to a gene. The CDR3 is made up of 14 amino acids.

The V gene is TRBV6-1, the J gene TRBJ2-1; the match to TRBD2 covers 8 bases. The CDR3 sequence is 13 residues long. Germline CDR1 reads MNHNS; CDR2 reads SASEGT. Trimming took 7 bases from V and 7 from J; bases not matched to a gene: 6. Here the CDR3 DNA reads TGTGCCAGCAAGGGGGGGACTAGGAATGAGCAGTTCTTC. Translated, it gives CASKGGTRNEQFF.

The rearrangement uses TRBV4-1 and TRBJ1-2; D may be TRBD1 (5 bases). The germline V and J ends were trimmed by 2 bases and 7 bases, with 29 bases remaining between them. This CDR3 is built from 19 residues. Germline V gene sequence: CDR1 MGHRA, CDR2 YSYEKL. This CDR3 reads CASSQFNRGHIMDYGGYTF. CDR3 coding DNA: TGCGCCAGCAGCCAATTCAATCGTGGACATATAATGGACTATGGTGGCTACACCTTC.

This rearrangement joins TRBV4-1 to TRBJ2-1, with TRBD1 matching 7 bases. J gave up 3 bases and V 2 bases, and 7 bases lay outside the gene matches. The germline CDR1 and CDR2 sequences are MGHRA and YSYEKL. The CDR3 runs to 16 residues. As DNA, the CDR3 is TGCGCCAGCAGCCAACCCGACAGGGATGTCTACAATGAGCAGTTCTTC. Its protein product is CASSQPDRDVYNEQFF.

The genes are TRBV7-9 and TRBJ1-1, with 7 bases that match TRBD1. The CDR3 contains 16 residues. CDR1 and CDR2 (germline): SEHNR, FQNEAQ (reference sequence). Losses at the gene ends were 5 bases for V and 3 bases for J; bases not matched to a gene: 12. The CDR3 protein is CASSPTIWGQHTEAFF. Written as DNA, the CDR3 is TGTGCCAGCAGCCCCACTATATGGGGACAGCACACTGAAGCTTTCTTT.

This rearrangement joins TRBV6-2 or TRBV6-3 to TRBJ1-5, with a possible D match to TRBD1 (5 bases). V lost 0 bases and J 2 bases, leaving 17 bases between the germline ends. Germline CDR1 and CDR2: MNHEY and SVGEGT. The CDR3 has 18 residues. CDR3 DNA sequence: TGTGCCAGCAGTTACTCGAGTTTGGTGGGGGGAGGCAATCAGCCCCAGCATTTT. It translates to CASSYSSLVGGGNQPQHF.

The CDR3 spells CASSFGYRKNTIYF. Here the CDR3 DNA reads TGTGCCAGCAGCTTCGGTTACAGAAAAAACACCATATATTTT. The chain joins TRBV7-2 to TRBJ1-3; D gene ambiguous. The V and J ends lost 3 bases and 6 bases respectively, with 12 bases between them. CDR1 is SGHTA and CDR2 is FQGNSA in the germline V gene. This CDR3 comprises 14 residues.

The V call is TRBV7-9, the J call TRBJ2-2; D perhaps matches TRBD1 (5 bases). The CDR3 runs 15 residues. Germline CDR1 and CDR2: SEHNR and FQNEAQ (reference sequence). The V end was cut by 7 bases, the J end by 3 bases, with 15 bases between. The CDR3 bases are TGTGCCAGCATCCCCCCTGGGGCAGACACCGGGGAGCTGTTTTTT. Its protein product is CASIPPGADTGELFF.

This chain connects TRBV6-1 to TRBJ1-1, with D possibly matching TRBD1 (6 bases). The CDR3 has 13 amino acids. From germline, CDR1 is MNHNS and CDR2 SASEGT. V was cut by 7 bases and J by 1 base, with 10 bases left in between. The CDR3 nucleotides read TGTGCCAGCATCACAGGGCCGAACACTGAAGCTTTCTTT. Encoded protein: CASITGPNTEAFF.

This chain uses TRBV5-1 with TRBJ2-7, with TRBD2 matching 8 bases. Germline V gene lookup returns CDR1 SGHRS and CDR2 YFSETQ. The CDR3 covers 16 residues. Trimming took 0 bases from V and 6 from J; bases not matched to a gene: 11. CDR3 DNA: TGCGCCAGCAGCTTGGACTCTGCGGGGGGTGTTCGCGAGCAGTACTTC. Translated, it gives CASSLDSAGGVREQYF.

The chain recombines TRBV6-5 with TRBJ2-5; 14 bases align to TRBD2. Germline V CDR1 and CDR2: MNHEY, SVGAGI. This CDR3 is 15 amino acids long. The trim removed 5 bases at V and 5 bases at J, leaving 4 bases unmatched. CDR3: CASSRLAGGPETQYF. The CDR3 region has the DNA TGTGCCAGCAGTCGACTAGCGGGGGGGCCGGAGACCCAGTACTTC.

The CDR3 region is CASSSGTYEQYF. The CDR3, as DNA: TGCGCCAGCAGCTCGGGTACCTACGAGCAGTACTTC. V usage is TRBV5-1 and J usage is TRBJ2-7, with D unclear. Looked up from germline, CDR1 is SGHRS and CDR2 is YFSETQ. Trimming stripped 3 bases from V and 2 bases from J, with 6 bases between. The CDR3 totals 12 residues.